The 5 T cell receptor beta chains presented below share a single source sample, sequenced in a study of blood T cell repertoires in COVID-19. Clones were sequenced by immunoSEQ multiplex PCR, and TCRdb holds only the in-frame ones, with some missing. This table has 200,000 to 300,000 clones, about 87% appearing once. Sequencing used PBMCs or T cells enriched from blood (not recorded which). These TCRs come from a woman aged 40 to 50 with acute COVID-19.

The V and J genes are TRBV5-4 and TRBJ2-1; 14 bases line up with TRBD2. The V gene's germline CDR1 is SGHNT and CDR2 YYREEE (reference sequence). Germline trimming cut 0 bases from V and 12 bases from J; bases unmatched to any gene: 8. This CDR3 contains 16 residues. As DNA, the CDR3 is TGTGCCAGCAGCTTGGGTGGGACTAGCGGGGGAGTGGGGCAGTTCTTC. This codes for CASSLGGTSGGVGQFF.

The chain links TRBV5-1 to TRBJ2-2; no clear D. The CDR3 spans 12 residues. V was shortened by 4 bases and J by 2 bases, with 3 bases between the two germline ends. The germline gives CDR1 SGHRS, CDR2 YFSETQ. In DNA, the CDR3 is TGCGCCAGCAGCCCTAACACCGGGGAGCTGTTTTTT. Protein sequence: CASSPNTGELFF.

This clone was observed once. Written as DNA, the CDR3 is TGTGCCTGGAGTGTACGAGGGTTCTCTGGAAACACCATATATTTT. Protein product: CAWSVRGFSGNTIYF. The chain combines TRBV30 with TRBJ1-3; D unclear. V was shortened by 0 bases and J by 0 bases, with 9 bases between the two germline ends. This CDR3 is 15 amino acids long. Germline V gene lookup returns CDR1 GTSNPN and CDR2 SVGIG (reference sequence).

The chain couples TRBV3-1 (or the pseudogene TRBV3-2) to TRBJ2-5; 15 bases map to TRBD2. Germline CDR1 LGHDT, CDR2 YNNKEL (reference sequence). This CDR3 has 17 residues. With V trimmed by 4 bases and J by 5 bases, 8 bases remained unmatched. CDR3 coding DNA: TGTGCCAGCAGCCCCTGGACTAGCGGGGGGGCGGGTGAGACCCAGTACTTC. Protein product: CASSPWTSGGAGETQYF.

This chain links TRBV7-2 with TRBJ1-1; unclear D gene. The germline V gene encodes CDR1 SGHTA and CDR2 FQGNSA. V lost 1 base to trimming and J lost 5 bases, with 8 bases between them. The CDR3 covers 13 residues. CDR3 amino acids: CASSLGGRTEAFF. The CDR3, as DNA: TGTGCCAGCAGCTTAGGTGGTCGGACTGAAGCTTTCTTT. The whole variable domain, remainder taken from reference TRBV7-2 and TRBJ1-1, is GAGVSQSPSNKVTEKGKDVELRCDPISGHTALYWYRQSLGQGLEFLIYFQGNSAPDKSGLPSDRFSAERTGGSVSTLTIQRTQQEDSAVYLCASSLGGRTEAFFGQGTRLTVV.